This T cell receptor (beta chain) was profiled in a study of CD8 T cells in ankylosing spondylitis. Notes on the study in general: Clones tied to disease were said to be significantly enriched in matched ankylosing spondylitis synovial fluid. A TCR beta motif made of about 8 highly homologous variants seemed typical of ankylosing spondylitis blood. Reactive arthritis synovial fluid and blood previously showed some of these motif variants. Relatively rare in peripheral blood, disease-linked clones were also CD8+.

The V gene's germline CDR1 is MNHEY and CDR2 SMNVEV (reference sequence). The CDR3 length is 16 residues. Between the trimmed V and J ends, which lost 3 bases and 6 bases, there was a span of 17 bases. Scientists made TCR beta libraries using quantitative 5'-RACE with molecular barcodes. TCRdb reprocessed the 5' RACE reads via MiXCR and lists one record per CDR3 protein. The sample carries 450,000 to 550,000 distinct CDR3 sequences, roughly 5% recorded once. This clonotype was observed at least ten times. Its antigen is currently unknown. Sequenced input: blood, either unsorted or a sorted T cell fraction (not recorded which). The sequence was obtained from a male donor with ankylosing spondylitis. The V gene is TRBV27, the J gene TRBJ1-4; TRBD1 is a possible D gene (5 bases). CDR3 in amino acids: CASSLKGAGSDEKLFF. For the CDR3, the DNA is TGTGCCAGCAGTTTGAAAGGGGCAGGCTCGGATGAAAAACTGTTTTTT.